This TCR beta chain came from a study of radiotherapy plus CTLA-4 blockade in lung cancer. At the level of the study: The study recorded objective responses in about 20% of patients and disease control in 31%. Study-wide results and limits: TCR clones from tumors expanded in blood after radiotherapy plus ipilimumab.

Sequencing used immunoSEQ multiplex PCR; TCRdb keeps in-frame clones, though not all of them. The table records roughly 93,000 clones, 80% to 85% of them present only once. As to this clone: Its antigen is unidentified.

The germline V gene encodes CDR1 LGHNA and CDR2 YSLEER. The CDR3 loop spans 16 amino acids. The V gene lost 4 bases and the J gene lost 1 base, with 14 bases spanning the gap. This specimen was peripheral blood, taken from a patient treated with radiotherapy plus ipilimumab. V is TRBV4-3 and J is TRBJ1-3; no clear D. This TCR derives from a human donor with non-small cell lung cancer who had a partial response to radiotherapy plus ipilimumab. CDR3 protein: CASSPGRIGSGNTIYF. The CDR3 DNA reads TGCGCCAGCAGCCCTGGGAGGATAGGTTCTGGAAACACCATATATTTT.